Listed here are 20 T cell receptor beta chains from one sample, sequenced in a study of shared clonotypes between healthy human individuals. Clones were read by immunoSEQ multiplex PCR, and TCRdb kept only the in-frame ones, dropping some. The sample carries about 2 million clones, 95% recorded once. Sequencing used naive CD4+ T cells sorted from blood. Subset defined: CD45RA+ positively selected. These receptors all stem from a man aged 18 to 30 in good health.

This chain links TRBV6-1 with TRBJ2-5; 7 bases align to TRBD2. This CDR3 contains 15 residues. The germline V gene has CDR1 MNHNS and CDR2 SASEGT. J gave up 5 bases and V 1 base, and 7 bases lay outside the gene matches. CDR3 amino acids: CASSEVRTRIETQYF. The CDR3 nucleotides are TGTGCCAGCAGTGAAGTACGGACTAGGATCGAGACCCAGTACTTC.

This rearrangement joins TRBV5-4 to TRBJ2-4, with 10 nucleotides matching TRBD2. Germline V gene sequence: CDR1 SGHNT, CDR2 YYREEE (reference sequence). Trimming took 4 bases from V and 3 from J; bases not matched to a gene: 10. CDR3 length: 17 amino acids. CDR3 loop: CASSPTSGEMLKNIQYF. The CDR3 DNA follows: TGTGCCAGCAGCCCTACTAGCGGGGAAATGCTCAAAAACATTCAGTACTTC.

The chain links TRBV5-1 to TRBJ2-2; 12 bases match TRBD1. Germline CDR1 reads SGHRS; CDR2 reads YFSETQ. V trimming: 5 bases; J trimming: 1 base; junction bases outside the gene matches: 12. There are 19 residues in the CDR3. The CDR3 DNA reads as TGCGCCAGCAGTTCCTCGGGACAGGGGGCGGCCCTGAACACCGGGGAGCTGTTTTTT. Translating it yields CASSSSGQGAALNTGELFF.

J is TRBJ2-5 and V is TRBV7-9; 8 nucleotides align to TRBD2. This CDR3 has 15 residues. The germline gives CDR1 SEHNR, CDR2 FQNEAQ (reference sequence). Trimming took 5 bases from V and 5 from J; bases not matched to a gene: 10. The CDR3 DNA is TGTGCCAGCAGCCCGGTTCGGGGACTAGAGGAGACCCAGTACTTC. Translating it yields CASSPVRGLEETQYF.

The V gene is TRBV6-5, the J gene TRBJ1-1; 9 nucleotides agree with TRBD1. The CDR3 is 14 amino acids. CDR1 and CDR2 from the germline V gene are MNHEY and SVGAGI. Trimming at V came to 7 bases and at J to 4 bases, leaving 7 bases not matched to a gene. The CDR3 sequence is CASNTGGVGTEAFF. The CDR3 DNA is TGTGCCAGCAATACAGGGGGCGTGGGCACTGAAGCTTTCTTT.

The DNA for the CDR3 is TGCGCCAGCGCGTGGACAGGGAGTGGGGGAGAGACCCAGTACTTC. Translating it yields CASAWTGSGGETQYF. The chain couples TRBV5-1 to TRBJ2-5, with TRBD1 matching 8 bases. CDR3 size: 15 residues. Germline V CDR1 and CDR2: SGHRS, YFSETQ. V dropped 7 bases and J dropped 4; count of bases not matched to a gene: 12.

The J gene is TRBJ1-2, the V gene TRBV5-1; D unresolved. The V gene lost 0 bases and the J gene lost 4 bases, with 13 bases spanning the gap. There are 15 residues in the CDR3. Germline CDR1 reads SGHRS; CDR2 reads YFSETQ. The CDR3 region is CASSLAPTYTYGYTF. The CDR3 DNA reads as TGCGCCAGCAGCTTGGCGCCCACCTATACCTATGGCTACACCTTC.

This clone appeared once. The CDR3 bases are TGTGCCTGGAAGGGGAGCGCTGAGCAGTTCTTC. Translating it yields CAWKGSAEQFF. This rearrangement joins TRBV30 to TRBJ2-1; D is tentatively TRBD1 or TRBD2 (5 bases each). The germline V and J ends were trimmed by 4 bases and 9 bases, with 10 bases remaining between them. CDR1 is GTSNPN and CDR2 is SVGIG in the germline V gene (reference sequence). CDR3 length: 11 amino acids.

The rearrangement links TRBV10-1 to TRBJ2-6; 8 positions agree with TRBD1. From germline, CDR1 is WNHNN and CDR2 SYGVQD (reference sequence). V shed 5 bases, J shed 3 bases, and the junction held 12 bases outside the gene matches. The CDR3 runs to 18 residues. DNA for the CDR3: TGCGCCAGCAGTCCCCCAGGGGGCGCCCATTATGGGGCCAACGTCCTGACTTTC. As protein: CASSPPGGAHYGANVLTF.

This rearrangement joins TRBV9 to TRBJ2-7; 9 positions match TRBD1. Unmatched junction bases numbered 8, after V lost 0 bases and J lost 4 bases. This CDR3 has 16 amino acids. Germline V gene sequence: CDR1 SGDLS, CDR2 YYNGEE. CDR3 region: CASSVVWDRVSYEQYF. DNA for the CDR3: TGTGCCAGCAGCGTAGTTTGGGACAGGGTTTCGTACGAGCAGTACTTC.

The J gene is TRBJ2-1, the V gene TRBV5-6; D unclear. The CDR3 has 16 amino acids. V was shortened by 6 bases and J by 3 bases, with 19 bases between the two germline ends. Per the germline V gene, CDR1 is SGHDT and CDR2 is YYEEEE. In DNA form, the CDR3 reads TGTGCCAGCACTTCGTGGGCTAGATATCTCTACAATGAGCAGTTCTTC. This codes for CASTSWARYLYNEQFF.

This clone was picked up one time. CDR3 coding DNA: TGTGCCAGCGACACGGATAACTATGGCTACACCTTC. This codes for CASDTDNYGYTF. The chain couples TRBV2 to TRBJ1-2; D not certain. Germline loops: CDR1 SNHLY, CDR2 FYNNEI. CDR3 length: 12 residues. The V end was cut by 8 bases, the J end by 1 base, with 8 bases between.

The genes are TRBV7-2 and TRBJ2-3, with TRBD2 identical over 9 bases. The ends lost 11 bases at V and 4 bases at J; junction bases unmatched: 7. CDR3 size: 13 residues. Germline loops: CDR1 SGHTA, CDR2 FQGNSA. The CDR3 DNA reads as TGTGCCTGTAGCGGGAGAAGTGCAGATACGCAGTATTTT. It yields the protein CACSGRSADTQYF.

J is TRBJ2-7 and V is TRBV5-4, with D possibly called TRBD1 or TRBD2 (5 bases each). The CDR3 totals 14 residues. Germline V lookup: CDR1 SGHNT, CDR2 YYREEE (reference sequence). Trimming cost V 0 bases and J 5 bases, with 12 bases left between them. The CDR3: CASSLVVGVHEQYF. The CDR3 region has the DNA TGTGCCAGCAGCTTGGTCGTGGGGGTCCACGAGCAGTACTTC.

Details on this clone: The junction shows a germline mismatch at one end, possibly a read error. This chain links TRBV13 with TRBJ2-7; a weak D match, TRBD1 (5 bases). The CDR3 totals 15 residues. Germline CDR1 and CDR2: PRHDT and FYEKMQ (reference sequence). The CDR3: CASSLGGQGSYKQYF. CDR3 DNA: TGTGCCAGCAGCTTAGGAGGGCAGGGCTCCTACAAGCAGTACTTC.

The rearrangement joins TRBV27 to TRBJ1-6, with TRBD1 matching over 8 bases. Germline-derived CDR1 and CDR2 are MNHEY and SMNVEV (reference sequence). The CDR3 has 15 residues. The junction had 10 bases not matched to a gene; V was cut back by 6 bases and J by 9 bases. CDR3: CASSPSRTGSSPLHF. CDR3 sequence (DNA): TGTGCCAGCAGCCCATCGAGGACAGGGTCTTCACCCCTCCACTTT.

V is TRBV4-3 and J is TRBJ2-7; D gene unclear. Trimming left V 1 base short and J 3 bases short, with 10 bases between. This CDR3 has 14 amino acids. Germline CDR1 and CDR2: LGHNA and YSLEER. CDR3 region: CASSQAVSNYEQYF. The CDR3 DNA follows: TGCGCCAGCAGCCAAGCTGTCAGCAACTACGAGCAGTACTTC.

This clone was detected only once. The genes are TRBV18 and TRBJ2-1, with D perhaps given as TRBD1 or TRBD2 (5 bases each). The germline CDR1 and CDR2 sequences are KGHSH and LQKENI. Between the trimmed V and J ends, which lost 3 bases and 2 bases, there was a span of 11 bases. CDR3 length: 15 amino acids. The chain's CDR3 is CASSPPGGTYNEQFF. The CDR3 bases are TGTGCCAGCTCACCCCCTGGGGGAACCTACAATGAGCAGTTCTTC.

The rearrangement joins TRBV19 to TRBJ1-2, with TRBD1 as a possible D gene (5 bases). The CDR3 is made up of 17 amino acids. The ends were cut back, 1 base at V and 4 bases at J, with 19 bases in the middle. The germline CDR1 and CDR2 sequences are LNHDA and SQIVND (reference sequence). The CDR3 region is CASSIVAGDRSLYGYTF. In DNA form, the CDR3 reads TGTGCCAGTAGTATAGTGGCAGGAGACAGAAGCCTCTATGGCTACACCTTC.

CDR3 amino acids: CAWSYGGSYEQYF. CDR3 coding DNA: TGTGCCTGGAGTTATGGGGGCTCCTACGAGCAGTACTTC. The chain recombines TRBV30 with TRBJ2-7; tentatively, D is TRBD1 or TRBD2 (5 bases each). V was shortened by 2 bases and J by 0 bases, with 8 bases between the two germline ends. Germline V CDR1 and CDR2: GTSNPN, SVGIG (reference sequence). This CDR3 is built from 13 residues.